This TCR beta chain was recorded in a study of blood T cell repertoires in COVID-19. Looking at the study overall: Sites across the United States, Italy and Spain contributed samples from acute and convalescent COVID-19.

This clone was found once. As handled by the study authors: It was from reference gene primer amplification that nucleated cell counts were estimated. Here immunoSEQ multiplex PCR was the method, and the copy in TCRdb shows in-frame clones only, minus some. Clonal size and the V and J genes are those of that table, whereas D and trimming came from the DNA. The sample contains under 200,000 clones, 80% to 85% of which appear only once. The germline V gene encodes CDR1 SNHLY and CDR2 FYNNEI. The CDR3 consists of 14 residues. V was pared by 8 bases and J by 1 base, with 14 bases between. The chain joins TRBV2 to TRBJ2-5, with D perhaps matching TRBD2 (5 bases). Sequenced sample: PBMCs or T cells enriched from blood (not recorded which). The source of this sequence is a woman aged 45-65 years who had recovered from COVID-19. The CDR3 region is CASSLRTAQETQYF. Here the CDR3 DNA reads TGTGCCAGCTCCCTAAGGACTGCCCAAGAGACCCAGTACTTC. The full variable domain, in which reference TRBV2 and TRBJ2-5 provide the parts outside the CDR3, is EPEVTQTPSHQVTQMGQEVILRCVPISNHLYFYWYRQILGQKVEFLVSFYNNEISEKSEIFDDQFSVERPDGSNFTLKIRSTKLEDSAMYFCASSLRTAQETQYFGPGTRLLVL.